The rows below give T cell receptor beta chains drawn from one sample of a study of blood T cell repertoires in COVID-19. Data came from immunoSEQ multiplex PCR; TCRdb stores just in-frame clones and leaves some out. The sample consists of approximately 79,000 clones, more than 85% of them appearing once. The sample consisted of peripheral blood. The receptors were sampled from a man in his fifties or sixties with acute or convalescent COVID-19. CDR3s include the opening cysteine and the closing phenylalanine or tryptophan. D genes are given only for firm matches. Clone size is not always given. Where it is, it says once, few, many or a class for expanded clones.

J	D	V	size	DNA	CDR3
TRBJ1-3	-	TRBV5-1	-	TGCGCCAGCAGCCACTCCGACACAAGCTCTGGAAACACCATATATTTT	CASSHSDTSSGNTIYF
TRBJ1-2	TRBD1	TRBV28	-	TGTGCCAGCAACGAGGGGGCGCGAGGCTACACCTTC	CASNEGARGYTF
TRBJ1-6	-	TRBV7-2	-	TGTGCCAGCAGCTTAGTTCCGGGGGATGATTCACCCCTCCACTTT	CASSLVPGDDSPLHF
TRBJ2-1	TRBD2	TRBV5-1	once	TGCGCCAGCAGCTCGGGACTAGCGGGAGAAAATGAGCAGTTCTTC	CASSSGLAGENEQFF
TRBJ2-1	-	TRBV7-6	-	TGTGCCAGCAGCTTAGAACATCGGGGTGAGAATGAGCAGTTCTTC	CASSLEHRGENEQFF
TRBJ1-5	-	TRBV7-8	-	TGTGCCAGCAGCTTAGGGGGAGGGTTTGGCAATCAGCCCCAGCATTTT	CASSLGGGFGNQPQHF
TRBJ2-7	-	TRBV13	-	TGTGCCAGCAGCCGGACTCAGAGCTCCTACGAGCAGTACTTC	CASSRTQSSYEQYF
TRBJ1-1	TRBD1	TRBV7-3	-	TGTGCCAGCAGCACCACAGGGGGCACTGAAGCTTTCTTT	CASSTTGGTEAFF
TRBJ1-1	TRBD1	TRBV29-1	-	TGCAGCGCCAGGACAGGGTTAACGGCTGAAGCTTTCTTT	CSARTGLTAEAFF
TRBJ2-7	-	TRBV18	-	TGTGCCAGCTCACCCACCGGGACTGCCGTTATCGGGTCCTACGAGCAGTACTTC	CASSPTGTAVIGSYEQYF
TRBJ1-1	-	TRBV5-6	-	TGTGCCAGCAGCCCAACAGGGCGTACTGAAGCTTTCTTT	CASSPTGRTEAFF
TRBJ1-3	TRBD1	TRBV5-3	once	TGTGCCAGAAGCTTCGTCACCGGGACAGGGACGGGTGGAAACACCATATATTTT	CARSFVTGTGTGGNTIYF
TRBJ1-2	-	TRBV21-1	-	TGTGCCAGCAGCAAAGTTAGGACAGAGGATGGCTACACCTTC	CASSKVRTEDGYTF
TRBJ1-2	-	TRBV19	-	TGTGCCAGTAGTAGTCGGGACTATGGCTACACCTTC	CASSSRDYGYTF
TRBJ2-5	-	TRBV7-3	-	TGTGCCAGCAGCATATCAGGGGAAGAGACCCAGTACTTC	CASSISGEETQYF
TRBJ2-5	-	TRBV5-8	once	TGTGCCAGCAGCTTGTCCGTGGGGCGAGAGACCCAGTACTTC	CASSLSVGRETQYF
TRBJ2-2	-	TRBV4-2	-	TGTGCCAGCAGCCAGGTCCTAGCGCTTGCGGAGCTGTTTTTT	CASSQVLALAELFF
TRBJ2-2	-	TRBV4-2	-	TGTGCCAGCAGCCAAGACTACAGGAACACCGGGGAGCTGTTTTTT	CASSQDYRNTGELFF
TRBJ2-7	TRBD2	TRBV4-1	-	TGCGCCAGCAGCCAAGCCGGGGGGACGCCCTACGAGCAGTACTTC	CASSQAGGTPYEQYF
TRBJ2-1	TRBD2	TRBV9	-	TGTGCCAGCAGCCCGTATCCGGGGGGGGGACTAGCGGAAATGTACAATGAGCAGTTCTTC	CASSPYPGGGLAEMYNEQFF
TRBJ2-2	TRBD2	TRBV5-1	-	TGCGCCAGCAGCACCGGACTAGCGGTGATGAACACCGGGGAGCTGTTTTTT	CASSTGLAVMNTGELFF
TRBJ2-2	TRBD1	TRBV5-1	-	TGCGCCAGCAGCTACACCACAGGGGACACCGGGGAGCTGTTTTTT	CASSYTTGDTGELFF
TRBJ1-1	-	TRBV30	-	TGTGCCGGGCAAAGCACTGAAGCTTTCTTT	CAGQSTEAFF
TRBJ1-2	-	TRBV27	-	TGTGCCAGCAGCTTCGGCGCGGGATACTATGGCTACACCTTC	CASSFGAGYYGYTF
TRBJ2-7	TRBD1	TRBV5-1	once	TGCGCCAGCAGCTCCCAGGGGGACACCTACGAGCAGTACTTC	CASSSQGDTYEQYF
TRBJ2-7	TRBD2	TRBV7-3	-	TGTGCCAGCAGCTACCGACTAGCGGGAGGCGAGCAGTACTTC	CASSYRLAGGEQYF
TRBJ2-3	-	TRBV19	-	TGTGCCAGTACCCAAGTTGGAGTAGCTAGCACAGATACGCAGTATTTT	CASTQVGVASTDTQYF
TRBJ2-1	-	TRBV3-1/TRBV3-2	-	TGTGCCAGCAGCCGTTTGGGCGGGGGCCCCTACAATGAGCAGTTCTTC	CASSRLGGGPYNEQFF
TRBJ1-6	-	TRBV19	-	TGTGCCAGTAGTACCACAGGTGATTATAATTCACCCCTCCACTTT	CASSTTGDYNSPLHF
TRBJ1-5	-	TRBV6-5	-	TGTGCCAGCAGTTACTCGGCAGGAGACGGGGTTCTGGCCCAGCATTTT	CASSYSAGDGVLAQHF
TRBJ1-1	TRBD1	TRBV28	-	TGTGCCAGCAAAACAGGGGGCCAAACTGAAGCTTTCTTT	CASKTGGQTEAFF
TRBJ1-6	-	TRBV30	-	TGTGCCTGTATCAGGAACTGGAACTCTAATTCACCCCTCCACTTT	CACIRNWNSNSPLHF
TRBJ1-5	TRBD1	TRBV27	-	TGTGCCAGCAGTCCGGACAGGAGCAATTATCAGCCCCAGCATTTT	CASSPDRSNYQPQHF
TRBJ1-6	TRBD1	TRBV5-8	-	TGTGCCAGCAGCAGGGGACAGGACACCTATAATTCACCCCTCCACTTT	CASSRGQDTYNSPLHF
TRBJ1-1	-	TRBV12-3/TRBV12-4	few	TGTGCCAGCAGTAACACCCAGAACACTGAAGCTTTCTTT	CASSNTQNTEAFF
TRBJ2-1	TRBD2	TRBV10-2	-	TGCGCCAGCAGTGAGTATCGCGGGAGGGCCATCAATGAGCAGTTCTTC	CASSEYRGRAINEQFF
TRBJ2-2	TRBD1	TRBV6-1	-	TGTGCCAGCAGTGCCCGGGGGACAGGAGTGAACACCGGGGAGCTATTTTTT	CASSARGTGVNTGELFF
TRBJ2-1	-	TRBV29-1	-	TGCAGCGTTGAAGTTGATTCAGGATACAATGAGCAGTTCTTC	CSVEVDSGYNEQFF
TRBJ2-2	TRBD2	TRBV10-3	once	TGTGCCATCTCCCCCGGGACTACCAACACCGGGGAGCTGTTTTTT	CAISPGTTNTGELFF
TRBJ2-3	TRBD1	TRBV9	-	TGTGCCAGCAGCGTAGCTGGGATGGACAGGGTAGCAGATACGCAGTATTTT	CASSVAGMDRVADTQYF
TRBJ1-2	-	TRBV9	-	TGTGCCAGCAGCGTAGGATCGTGGGGGGGTGGTCAGGGTGGCTACACCTTC	CASSVGSWGGGQGGYTF
TRBJ1-4	-	TRBV5-6	-	TGTGCCAGCAGCCTATCTGCCCCCGGGGAACTGTTTTTT	CASSLSAPGELFF
TRBJ2-5	-	TRBV5-1	-	TGCGCCAGCAGCTTTCCGGGAAAAGCCCAAGAGGAGACCCAGTACTTC	CASSFPGKAQEETQYF
TRBJ1-1	-	TRBV27	-	TGTGCCAGCAGTTTTTACACAGGGAGAGACACTGAAGCTTTCTTT	CASSFYTGRDTEAFF
TRBJ1-3	-	TRBV6-5	-	TGTGCCAGCCTCTTCGGGAACACCATATATTTT	CASLFGNTIYF
TRBJ2-7	-	TRBV10-2	-	TGCGCCAGCAGCTGGGAGGACTACGAGCAGTACTTC	CASSWEDYEQYF
TRBJ1-4	TRBD1	TRBV10-3	-	TGTGCCATCCGAGCGGGACAGGAGAATGAAAAACTGTTTTTT	CAIRAGQENEKLFF
TRBJ2-2	-	TRBV2	-	TGTGCCAGCAGCGCCCCTACTTCCTACACCGGGGAGCTGTTTTTT	CASSAPTSYTGELFF
TRBJ2-1	-	TRBV30	-	TGTGCCTGGAGTGTTCGGGGGAGGATCCTGGGTTACAATGAGCAGTTCTTC	CAWSVRGRILGYNEQFF